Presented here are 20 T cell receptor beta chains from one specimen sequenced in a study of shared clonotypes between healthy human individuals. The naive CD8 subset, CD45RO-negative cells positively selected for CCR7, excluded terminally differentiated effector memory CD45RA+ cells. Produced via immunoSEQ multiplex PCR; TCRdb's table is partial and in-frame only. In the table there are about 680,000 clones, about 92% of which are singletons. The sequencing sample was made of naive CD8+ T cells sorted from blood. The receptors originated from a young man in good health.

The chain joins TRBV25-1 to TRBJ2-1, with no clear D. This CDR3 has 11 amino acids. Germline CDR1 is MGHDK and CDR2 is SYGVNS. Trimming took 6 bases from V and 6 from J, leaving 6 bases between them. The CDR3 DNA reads TGTGCCAGCAGAGCAGGCAATGAGCAGTTCTTC. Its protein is CASRAGNEQFF.

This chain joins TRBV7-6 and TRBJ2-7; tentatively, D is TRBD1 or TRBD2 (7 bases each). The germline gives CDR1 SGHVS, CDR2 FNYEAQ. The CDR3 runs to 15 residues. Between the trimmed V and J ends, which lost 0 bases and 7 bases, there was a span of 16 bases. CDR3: CASSLAGGGQREQYF. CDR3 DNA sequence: TGTGCCAGCAGCTTAGCTGGGGGGGGACAGAGAGAGCAGTACTTC.

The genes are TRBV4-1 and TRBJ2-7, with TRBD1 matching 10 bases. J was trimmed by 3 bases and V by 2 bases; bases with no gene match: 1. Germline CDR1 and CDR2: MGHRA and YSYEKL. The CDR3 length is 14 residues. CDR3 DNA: TGCGCCAGCAGCCAATGGACAGGGGGCTACGAGCAGTACTTC. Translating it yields CASSQWTGGYEQYF.

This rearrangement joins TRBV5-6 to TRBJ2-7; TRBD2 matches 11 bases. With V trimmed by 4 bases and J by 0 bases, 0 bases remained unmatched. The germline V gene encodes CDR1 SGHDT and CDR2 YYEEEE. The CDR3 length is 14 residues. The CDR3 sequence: CASSTSGSSYEQYF. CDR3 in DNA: TGTGCCAGCAGCACTAGCGGGAGCTCCTACGAGCAGTACTTC.

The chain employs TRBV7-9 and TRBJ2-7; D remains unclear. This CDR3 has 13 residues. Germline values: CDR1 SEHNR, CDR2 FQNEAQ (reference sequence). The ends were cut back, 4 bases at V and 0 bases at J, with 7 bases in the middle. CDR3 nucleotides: TGTGCCAGCAGCTCCTCTCACTCCTACGAGCAGTACTTC. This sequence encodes CASSSSHSYEQYF.

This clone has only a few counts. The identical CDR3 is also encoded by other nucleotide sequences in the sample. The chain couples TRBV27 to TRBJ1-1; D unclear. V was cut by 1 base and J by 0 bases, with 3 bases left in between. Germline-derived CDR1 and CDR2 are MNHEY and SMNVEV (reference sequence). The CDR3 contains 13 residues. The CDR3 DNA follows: TGTGCCAGCAGTTTATTGGTGAACACTGAAGCTTTCTTT. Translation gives CASSLLVNTEAFF.

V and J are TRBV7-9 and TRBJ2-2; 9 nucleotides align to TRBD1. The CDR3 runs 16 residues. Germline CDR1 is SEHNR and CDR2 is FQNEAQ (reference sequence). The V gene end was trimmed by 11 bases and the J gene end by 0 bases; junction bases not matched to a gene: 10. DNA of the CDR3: TGTGCCGGACCCCCCCGACAGGGGGCGAACACCGGGGAGCTGTTTTTT. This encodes CAGPPRQGANTGELFF.

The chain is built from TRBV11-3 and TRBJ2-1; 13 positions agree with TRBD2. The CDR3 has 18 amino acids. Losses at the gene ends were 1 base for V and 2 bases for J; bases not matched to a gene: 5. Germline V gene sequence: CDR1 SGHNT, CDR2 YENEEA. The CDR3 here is CASSLGELAGGPYNEQFF. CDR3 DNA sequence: TGTGCCAGCAGCTTAGGGGAACTAGCGGGAGGGCCCTACAATGAGCAGTTCTTC.

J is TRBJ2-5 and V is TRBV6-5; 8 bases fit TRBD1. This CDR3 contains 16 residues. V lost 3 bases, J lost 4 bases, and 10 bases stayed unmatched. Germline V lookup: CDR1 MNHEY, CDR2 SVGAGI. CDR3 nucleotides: TGTGCCAGCAGTTATTTCCAGGGGGCCGATAGAGAGACCCAGTACTTC. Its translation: CASSYFQGADRETQYF.

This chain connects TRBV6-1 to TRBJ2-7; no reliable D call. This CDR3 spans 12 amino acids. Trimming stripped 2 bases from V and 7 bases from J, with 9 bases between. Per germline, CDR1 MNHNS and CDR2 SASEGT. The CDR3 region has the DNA TGTGCCAGCAGTGAACCCCCTCGGGAGCAGTACTTC. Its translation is CASSEPPREQYF.

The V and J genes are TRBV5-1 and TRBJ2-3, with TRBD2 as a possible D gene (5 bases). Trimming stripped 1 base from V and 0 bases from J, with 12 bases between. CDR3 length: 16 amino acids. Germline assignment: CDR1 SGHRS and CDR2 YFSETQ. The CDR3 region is CASSLRTLTSTDTQYF. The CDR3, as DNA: TGCGCCAGCAGCTTGCGGACTCTTACAAGCACAGATACGCAGTATTTT.

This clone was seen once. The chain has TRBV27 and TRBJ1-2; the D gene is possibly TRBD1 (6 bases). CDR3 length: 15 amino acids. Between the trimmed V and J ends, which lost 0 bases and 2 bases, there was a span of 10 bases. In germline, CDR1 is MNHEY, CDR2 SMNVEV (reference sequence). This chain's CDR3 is CASSLSGTGNYGYTF. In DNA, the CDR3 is TGTGCCAGCAGTTTATCGGGAACAGGGAACTATGGCTACACCTTC.

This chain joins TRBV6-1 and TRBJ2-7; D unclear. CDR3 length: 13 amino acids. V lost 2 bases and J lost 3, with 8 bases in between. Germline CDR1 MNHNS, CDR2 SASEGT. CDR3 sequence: CASSESRFYEQYF. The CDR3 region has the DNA TGTGCCAGCAGTGAATCGAGATTCTACGAGCAGTACTTC.

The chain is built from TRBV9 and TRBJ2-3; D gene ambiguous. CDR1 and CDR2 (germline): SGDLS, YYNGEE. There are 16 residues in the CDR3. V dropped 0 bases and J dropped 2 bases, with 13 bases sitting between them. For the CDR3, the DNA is TGTGCCAGCAGCGTAGCTCGGACCCCGAACACAGATACGCAGTATTTT. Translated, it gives CASSVARTPNTDTQYF. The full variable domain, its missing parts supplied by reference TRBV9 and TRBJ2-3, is DSGVTQTPKHLITATGQRVTLRCSPRSGDLSVYWYQQSLDQGLQFLIQYYNGEERAKGNILERFSAQQFPDLHSELNLSSLELGDSALYFCASSVARTPNTDTQYFGPGTRLTVL.

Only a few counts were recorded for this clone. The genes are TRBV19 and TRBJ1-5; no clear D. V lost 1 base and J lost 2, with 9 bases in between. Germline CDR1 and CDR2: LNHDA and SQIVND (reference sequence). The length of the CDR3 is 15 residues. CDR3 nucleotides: TGTGCCAGTAGTATAGGCCTTGGGGGCAATCAGCCCCAGCATTTT. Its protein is CASSIGLGGNQPQHF.

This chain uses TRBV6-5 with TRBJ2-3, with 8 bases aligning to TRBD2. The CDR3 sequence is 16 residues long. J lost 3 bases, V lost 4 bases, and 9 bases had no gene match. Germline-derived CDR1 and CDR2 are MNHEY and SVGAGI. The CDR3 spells CASSWGASGLTDTQYF. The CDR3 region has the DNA TGTGCCAGCAGTTGGGGGGCTAGCGGGTTGACAGATACGCAGTATTTT.

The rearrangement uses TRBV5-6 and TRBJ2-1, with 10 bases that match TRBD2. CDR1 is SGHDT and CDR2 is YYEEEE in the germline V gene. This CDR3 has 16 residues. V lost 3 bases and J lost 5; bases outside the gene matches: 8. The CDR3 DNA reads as TGTGCCAGCAGCTGGGAGGTTCTAGCGGGAGACAATGAGCAGTTCTTC. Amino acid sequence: CASSWEVLAGDNEQFF.

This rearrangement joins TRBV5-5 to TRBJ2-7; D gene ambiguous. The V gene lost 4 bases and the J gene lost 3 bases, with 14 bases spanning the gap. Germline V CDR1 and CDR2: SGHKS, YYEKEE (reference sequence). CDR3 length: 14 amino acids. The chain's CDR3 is CASSPPGDVYEQYF. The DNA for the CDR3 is TGTGCCAGCAGCCCGCCGGGTGACGTCTACGAGCAGTACTTC.

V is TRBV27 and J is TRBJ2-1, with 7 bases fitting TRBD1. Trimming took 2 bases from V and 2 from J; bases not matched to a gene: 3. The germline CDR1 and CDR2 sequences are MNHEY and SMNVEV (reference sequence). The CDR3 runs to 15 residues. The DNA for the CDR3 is TGTGCCAGCAGTTTACGAGACAGGGCCTACAATGAGCAGTTCTTC. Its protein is CASSLRDRAYNEQFF.

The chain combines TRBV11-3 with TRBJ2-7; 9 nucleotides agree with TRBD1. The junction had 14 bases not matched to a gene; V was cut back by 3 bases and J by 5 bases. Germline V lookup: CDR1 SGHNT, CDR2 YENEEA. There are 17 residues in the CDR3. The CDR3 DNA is TGTGCCAGCAGCTTGGGGACAGGGAGGGTTCGTTTCGACGAGCAGTACTTC. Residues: CASSLGTGRVRFDEQYF.